This T cell receptor (beta chain) was identified in a study of shared clonotypes between healthy human individuals. Turning to the study itself: The donor group consisted of a couple of women and three men, aged 18 to 49.

Replicate PCRs run on sorted subsets employed roughly 190 ng DNA, some 33,000 T cell genomes. Some clones are missing from TCRdb's copy, which holds only in-frame ones; the method was immunoSEQ multiplex PCR. The data hold about 2 million clones, with about 95% observed a single time. Naive CD8 populations comprised CD45RO-negative cells positively selected for CCR7, excluding terminally differentiated effector memory CD45RA+ cells. The germline V gene encodes CDR1 SEHNR and CDR2 FQNEAQ (reference sequence). This CDR3 has 13 residues. Between the trimmed V and J ends, which lost 5 bases and 5 bases, there was a span of 12 bases. This clone was observed a single time. Different DNA sequences within this sample yield the same CDR3.

J is TRBJ1-2 and V is TRBV7-9; D remains ambiguous. The sequencing sample was made of naive CD8+ T cells sorted from blood. This TCR was recovered from a man younger than 35 in good health. For the CDR3, the DNA is TGTGCCAGCAGCGCAGACGGAGATTATGGCTACACCTTC. Its translation is CASSADGDYGYTF.